The next 22 T cell receptor beta chains were all read from a single sample in a study of cytomegalovirus exposure and HLA in healthy donors. PCR primers comprised 60 Vbeta and 13 Jbeta primers. Sequencing was performed with immunoSEQ multiplex PCR; in TCRdb, only in-frame clones are kept and a portion is missing. The sample has some 190,000 clones, around 82% seen once. Sequenced input: PBMCs. The receptors were gathered from a man aged 40-49 years in good health and CMV-seropositive.

This sequence joins TRBV19 and TRBJ2-5; 7 bases line up with TRBD1. The J call is in doubt because the DNA end fits TRBJ2-7 better. Germline loops: CDR1 LNHDA, CDR2 SQIVND (reference sequence). This CDR3 has 14 residues. The CDR3 sequence: CASSGTAYSYEQYF. DNA for the CDR3: TGTGCCAGTTCCGGGACAGCATACTCCTACGAGCAGTACTTC.

The V gene is TRBV19, the J gene TRBJ2-3, with 10 bases matching TRBD1. CDR3 size: 18 residues. Per the germline V gene, CDR1 is LNHDA and CDR2 is SQIVND (reference sequence). The J segment lost 1 base and the V segment lost 4 bases, leaving 11 bases of the junction unmatched. The CDR3 protein is CASSTLIDGTGGTDTQYF. DNA of the CDR3: TGTGCCAGTAGTACCCTAATAGACGGGACAGGGGGCACAGATACGCAGTATTTT.

The chain uses TRBV29-1 and TRBJ1-1; a possible D gene is TRBD1 (5 bases). Trimming shortened V by 6 bases and J by 1 base, and 12 bases separated the two germline ends. The CDR3 spans 13 residues. Germline V gene lookup returns CDR1 SQVTM and CDR2 ANQGSEA. Written as DNA, the CDR3 is TGCAGCGTCGCTAAGGGGTGGAACACTGAAGCTTTCTTT. Translation gives CSVAKGWNTEAFF.

The chain is built from TRBV11-2 and TRBJ2-2; tentatively, D is TRBD1 (7 bases). CDR1 and CDR2 from the germline V gene are SGHAT and FQNNGV. The CDR3 loop spans 15 amino acids. The germline V and J ends were trimmed by 5 bases and 5 bases, with 15 bases remaining between them. Here the CDR3 reads CASSPRSGGTGELFF. The CDR3 region has the DNA TGTGCCAGCAGCCCTAGGTCAGGGGGGACCGGGGAGCTGTTTTTT.

The table lists this clone with a count of one. The CDR3 here is CASVQGENSNQPQHF. CDR3 bases: TGTGCCAGCGTCCAGGGGGAGAATAGCAATCAGCCCCAGCATTTT. The rearrangement uses TRBV6-5 and TRBJ1-5, with 7 bases lining up with TRBD1. Germline loops: CDR1 MNHEY, CDR2 SVGAGI. V shed 8 bases and J 0 bases; nucleotides not matched to a gene: 7. CDR3 length equals 15 residues.

The chain carries TRBV7-9 and TRBJ2-1; D might be TRBD1 (6 bases). This CDR3 comprises 11 residues. V was trimmed by 6 bases and J by 11 bases, leaving 11 bases between them. Germline V gene sequence: CDR1 SEHNR, CDR2 FQNEAQ (reference sequence). CDR3 nucleotide sequence: TGTGCCAGCAGACAGGGACCCCAGCAGTTCTTC. This codes for CASRQGPQQFF.

The genes are TRBV6-5 and TRBJ2-7; possible D gene TRBD2, 5 bases. This CDR3 comprises 14 residues. Germline V gene data show CDR1 as MNHEY and CDR2 as SVGAGI. The V end lost 2 bases, the J end lost 0 bases, and 8 bases lay between the germline ends. The CDR3 protein is CASSYSGSSYEQYF. The CDR3, as DNA: TGTGCCAGCAGTTACAGCGGAAGCTCCTACGAGCAGTACTTC.

The chain is built from TRBV5-8 and TRBJ2-5; 7 nucleotides agree with TRBD2. CDR3 length: 17 amino acids. J was trimmed by 0 bases and V by 0 bases; bases with no gene match: 8. CDR1 is SGHTS, CDR2 YDEGEE, per germline. The CDR3 nucleotides read TGTGCCAGCAGCTTGGCCCCGGGAGGTCGGTACCAAGAGACCCAGTACTTC. Its protein product is CASSLAPGGRYQETQYF.

The chain has TRBV6-5 and TRBJ1-5; D call uncertain. V dropped 3 bases and J dropped 1 base, with 10 bases sitting between them. Per germline, CDR1 MNHEY and CDR2 SVGAGI. This CDR3 is 15 amino acids long. This CDR3 is CASSYEVFSNQPQHF. The CDR3 coding sequence is TGTGCCAGCAGTTATGAGGTTTTCAGCAATCAGCCCCAGCATTTT.

There are a few counts of this clone. The chain links TRBV25-1 to TRBJ1-4; weak D call: TRBD1 (6 bases). Germline V gene data show CDR1 as MGHDK and CDR2 as SYGVNS. CDR3 length: 15 amino acids. Trimming left V 3 bases short and J 4 bases short, with 12 bases between. In nucleotides, the CDR3 is TGTGCCAGCAGTGACCGACAGGCCTTTAATGAAAAACTGTTTTTT. Amino acids: CASSDRQAFNEKLFF.

The gene calls are TRBV6-5 and TRBJ2-7; 9 bases map to TRBD1. The V gene end was trimmed by 7 bases and the J gene end by 2 bases; junction bases not matched to a gene: 6. The CDR3 is 14 residues long. From germline, CDR1 is MNHEY and CDR2 SVGAGI. CDR3 DNA: TGTGCCAGCAAAAAGACAGGGGGTACCTACGAGCAGTACTTC. Protein sequence: CASKKTGGTYEQYF.

V gene TRBV19 combines with J gene TRBJ2-7; 7 bases are a match to TRBD1. Germline CDR1 LNHDA, CDR2 SQIVND (reference sequence). This CDR3 contains 14 residues. V was clipped by 2 bases and J by 1 base; unmatched bases: 2. CDR3 coding DNA: TGTGCCAGTAGTATATTGACAGGGTCCTACGAGCAGTACTTC. Translation gives CASSILTGSYEQYF. The full variable domain, completed using reference TRBV19 and TRBJ2-7, is DGGITQSPKYLFRKEGQNVTLSCEQNLNHDAMYWYRQDPGQGLRLIYYSQIVNDFQKGDIAEGYSVSREKKESFPLTVTSAQKNPTAFYLCASSILTGSYEQYFGPGTRLTVT.

The chain combines TRBV15 with TRBJ1-4; TRBD1 is a possible D gene (6 bases). The ends were cut back, 1 base at V and 6 bases at J, with 12 bases in the middle. Germline CDR1 LNHNV, CDR2 YYDKDF (reference sequence). The CDR3 covers 15 residues. The CDR3 here is CATSRGAGGYEKLFF. The CDR3 DNA reads TGTGCCACCAGCAGAGGGGCTGGGGGCTATGAAAAACTGTTTTTT.

This rearrangement joins TRBV19 to TRBJ1-2, with D perhaps matching TRBD1 (6 bases). CDR3 length: 16 amino acids. The V end was cut by 3 bases, the J end by 9 bases, with 23 bases between. The germline V gene encodes CDR1 LNHDA and CDR2 SQIVND (reference sequence). The CDR3 DNA is TGTGCCAGTAGTATCCTCCCCCGGACAGACACGGGTCGCTACACCTTC. Amino acids: CASSILPRTDTGRYTF.

This clone came up a few times. The chain uses TRBV5-4 and TRBJ1-1; D is unresolved. Trimming cost V 4 bases and J 1 base, with 8 bases left between them. Germline values: CDR1 SGHNT, CDR2 YYREEE (reference sequence). CDR3 length equals 13 residues. The CDR3 bases are TGTGCCAGCAGCACTACTTGGAACACTGAAGCTTTCTTT. Translated: CASSTTWNTEAFF.

V is TRBV6-1 and J is TRBJ1-1, with D perhaps matching TRBD1 (6 bases). The germline V gene encodes CDR1 MNHNS and CDR2 SASEGT. The CDR3 is made up of 15 amino acids. Trimming left V 7 bases short and J 4 bases short, with 19 bases between. This CDR3 reads CASKEGTGGGTEAFF. The DNA of the CDR3 is TGTGCCAGCAAAGAAGGGACGGGAGGGGGCACTGAAGCTTTCTTT.

This chain links TRBV6-5 with TRBJ2-1; D may be TRBD2 (5 bases). Germline V CDR1 and CDR2: MNHEY, SVGAGI. With 0 bases removed from V and 6 bases from J, the gap between germline ends came to 12 bases. The CDR3 runs to 15 residues. The CDR3 loop is CASSYSGSSGNEQFF. The CDR3 DNA follows: TGTGCCAGCAGTTACTCGGGGAGCTCGGGCAATGAGCAGTTCTTC.

The rearrangement joins TRBV19 to TRBJ2-5; the D gene is possibly TRBD1 (6 bases). The ends were cut back, 2 bases at V and 4 bases at J, with 11 bases in the middle. Germline V CDR1 and CDR2: LNHDA, SQIVND (reference sequence). CDR3 length: 14 amino acids. The CDR3 DNA follows: TGTGCCAGTAGTATAACAGGGAGATTAGAGACCCAGTACTTC. Translated, it gives CASSITGRLETQYF.

The V and J genes are TRBV11-2 and TRBJ1-2; D gene ambiguous. The germline V and J ends were trimmed by 5 bases and 4 bases, with 8 bases remaining between them. The CDR3 spans 12 residues. Germline CDR1 SGHAT, CDR2 FQNNGV. The CDR3 loop is CASSIRGYGYTF. The CDR3 region has the DNA TGTGCCAGCAGCATTCGGGGCTATGGCTACACCTTC.

In its sample, this clone was seen once. The V and J genes are TRBV7-2 and TRBJ1-2, with D perhaps matching TRBD1 (5 bases). There are 13 residues in the CDR3. Germline loops: CDR1 SGHTA, CDR2 FQGNSA. V lost 5 bases and J 4 bases, leaving 11 bases between the germline ends. The DNA of the CDR3 is TGTGCCAGCAGCCCGATCCAGGGCTATGGCTACACCTTC. This codes for CASSPIQGYGYTF.

The chain is built from TRBV7-6 and TRBJ2-5; the D gene is possibly TRBD1 (5 bases). This CDR3 region has 15 residues. The V end was cut by 0 bases, the J end by 4 bases, with 12 bases between. Germline CDR1 and CDR2: SGHVS and FNYEAQ. CDR3 protein: CASSLAGAGGETQYF. CDR3 coding DNA: TGTGCCAGCAGCTTAGCAGGGGCCGGCGGAGAGACCCAGTACTTC.

V usage is TRBV27 and J usage is TRBJ2-7; TRBD1 matches 12 bases. J was trimmed by 7 bases and V by 6 bases; bases with no gene match: 4. This CDR3 has 13 residues. Germline CDR1 MNHEY, CDR2 SMNVEV (reference sequence). CDR3 DNA sequence: TGTGCCAGCAGGGGACAGGGGGCGAGGGAGCAGTACTTC. Its protein is CASRGQGAREQYF.